This paragraph covers one T cell receptor (beta chain) sequence. Its antigen is not identified. This specimen comes from a study of shared clonotypes between healthy human individuals. Findings and limits, study-wide: Clonotype sharing among the donors was expected to vary with sequencing depth.

The junction had 6 bases not matched to a gene; V was cut back by 4 bases and J by 3 bases. CDR1 and CDR2 (germline): GTSNPN, SVGIG (reference sequence). The CDR3 has 14 amino acids. At the deep level, the assay was run. Once extracted for a subset, genomic DNA was divided evenly among several immunoSEQ plates. Ten immunoSEQ deep assay plates held the unsorted PBMC DNA. Repertoires were generated with immunoSEQ multiplex PCR, while TCRdb's copy carries only in-frame clones and drops some. Here the sample spans about 490,000 clones, around 80% being singletons. The chain combines TRBV30 with TRBJ2-7; 10 bases are a match to TRBD1. Input material: PBMCs. The receptor was isolated from a woman aged 40 to 50 in good health. Some clones in this sample may be carry-over from other donors' samples. In DNA, the CDR3 is TGTGCCTGGAAGAGGGGGACAGGGGACTACGAGCAGTACTTC. It yields the protein CAWKRGTGDYEQYF.